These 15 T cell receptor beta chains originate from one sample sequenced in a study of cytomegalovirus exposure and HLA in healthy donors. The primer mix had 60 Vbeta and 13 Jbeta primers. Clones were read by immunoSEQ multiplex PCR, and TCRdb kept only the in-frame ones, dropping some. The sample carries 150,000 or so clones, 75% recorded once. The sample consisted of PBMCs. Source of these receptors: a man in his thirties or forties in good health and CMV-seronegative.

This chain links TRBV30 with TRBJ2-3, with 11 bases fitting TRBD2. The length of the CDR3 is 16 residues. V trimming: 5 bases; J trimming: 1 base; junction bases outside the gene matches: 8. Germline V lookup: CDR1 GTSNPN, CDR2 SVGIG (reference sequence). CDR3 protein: CAWSGVAGGGTDTQYF. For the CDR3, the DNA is TGTGCCTGGTCGGGGGTAGCGGGAGGGGGCACAGATACGCAGTATTTT.

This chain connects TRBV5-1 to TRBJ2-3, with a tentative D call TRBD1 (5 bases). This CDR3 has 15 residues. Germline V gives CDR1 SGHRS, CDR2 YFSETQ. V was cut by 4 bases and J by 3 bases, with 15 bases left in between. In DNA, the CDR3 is TGCGCCAGCAGCGCCGTAGGGGCACAGACAGATACGCAGTATTTT. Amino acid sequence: CASSAVGAQTDTQYF.

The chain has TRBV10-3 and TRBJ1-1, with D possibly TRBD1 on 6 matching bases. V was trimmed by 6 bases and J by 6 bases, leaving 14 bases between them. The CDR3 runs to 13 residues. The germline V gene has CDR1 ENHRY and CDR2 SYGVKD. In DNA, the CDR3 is TGTGCCATCAGAGACATACAGGGTTCTGAAGCTTTCTTT. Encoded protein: CAIRDIQGSEAFF.

The CDR3 DNA reads as TGTGCCAGCAGCCCACCCACGGGACAGATCTATGGCTACACCTTC. Residues: CASSPPTGQIYGYTF. The rearrangement uses TRBV9 and TRBJ1-2; 7 positions match TRBD1. This CDR3 is 15 amino acids long. Germline CDR1 and CDR2: SGDLS and YYNGEE. V lost 4 bases to trimming and J lost 4 bases; unmatched junction nucleotides: 10.

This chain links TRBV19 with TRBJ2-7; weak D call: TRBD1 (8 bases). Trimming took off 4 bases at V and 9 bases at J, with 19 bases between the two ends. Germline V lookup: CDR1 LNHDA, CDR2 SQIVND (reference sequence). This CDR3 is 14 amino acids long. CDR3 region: CASSTSGTGLGQYF. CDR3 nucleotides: TGTGCCAGTAGTACCTCGGGGACAGGACTAGGGCAGTACTTC.

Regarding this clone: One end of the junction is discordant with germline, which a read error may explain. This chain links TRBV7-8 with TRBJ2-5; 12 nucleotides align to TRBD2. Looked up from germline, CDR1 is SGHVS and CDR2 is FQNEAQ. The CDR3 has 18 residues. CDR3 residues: CASNLRRTSGTYQETQYF. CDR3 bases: TGTGCCAGCAACTTACGGAGGACTAGCGGGACGTACCAAGAGACCCAGTACTTC.

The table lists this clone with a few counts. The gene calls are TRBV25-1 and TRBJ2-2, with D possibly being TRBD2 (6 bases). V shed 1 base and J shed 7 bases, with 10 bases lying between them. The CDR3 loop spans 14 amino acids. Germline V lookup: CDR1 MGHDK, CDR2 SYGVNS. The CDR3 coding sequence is TGTGCCAGCAGTGAATGGCGGGGCGGCGGGGAGCTGTTTTTT. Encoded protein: CASSEWRGGGELFF. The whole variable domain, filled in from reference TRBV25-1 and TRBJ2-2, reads EADIYQTPRYLVIGTGKKITLECSQTMGHDKMYWYQQDPGMELHLIHYSYGVNSTEKGDLSSESTVSRIRTEHFPLTLESARPSHTSQYLCASSEWRGGGELFFGEGSRLTVL.

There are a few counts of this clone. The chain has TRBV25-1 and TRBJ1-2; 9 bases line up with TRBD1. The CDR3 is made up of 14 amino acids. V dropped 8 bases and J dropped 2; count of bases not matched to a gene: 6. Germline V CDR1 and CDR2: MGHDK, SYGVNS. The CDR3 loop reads CASRRTGDNYGYTF. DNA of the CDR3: TGTGCCAGCCGGCGGACAGGGGACAACTATGGCTACACCTTC.

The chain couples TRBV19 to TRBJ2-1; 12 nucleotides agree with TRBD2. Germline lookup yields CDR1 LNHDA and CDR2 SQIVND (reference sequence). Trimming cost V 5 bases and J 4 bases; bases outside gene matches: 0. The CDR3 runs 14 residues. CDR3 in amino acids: CASSLAGGYNEQFF. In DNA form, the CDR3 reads TGTGCCAGTAGTCTAGCGGGGGGGTACAATGAGCAGTTCTTC. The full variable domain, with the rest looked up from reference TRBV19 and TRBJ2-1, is DGGITQSPKYLFRKEGQNVTLSCEQNLNHDAMYWYRQDPGQGLRLIYYSQIVNDFQKGDIAEGYSVSREKKESFPLTVTSAQKNPTAFYLCASSLAGGYNEQFFGPGTRLTVL.

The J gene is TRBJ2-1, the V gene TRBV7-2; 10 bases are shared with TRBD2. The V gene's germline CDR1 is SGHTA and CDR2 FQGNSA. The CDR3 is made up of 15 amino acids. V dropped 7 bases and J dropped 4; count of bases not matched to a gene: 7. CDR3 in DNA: TGTGCCAGCACCTCTAGCGGGAGAGATTACAATGAGCAGTTCTTC. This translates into CASTSSGRDYNEQFF.

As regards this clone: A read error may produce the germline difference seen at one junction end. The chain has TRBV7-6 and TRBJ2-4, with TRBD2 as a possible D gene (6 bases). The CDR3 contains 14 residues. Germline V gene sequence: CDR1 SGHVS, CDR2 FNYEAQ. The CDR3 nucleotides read TGTGCCAGCAGTCCTCAGGGAGGCAAAAACAGTCAGTACTTC. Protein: CASSPQGGKNSQYF.

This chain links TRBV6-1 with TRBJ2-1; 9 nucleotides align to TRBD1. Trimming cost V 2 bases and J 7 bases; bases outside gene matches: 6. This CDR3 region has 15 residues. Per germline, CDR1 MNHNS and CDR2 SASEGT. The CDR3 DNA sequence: TGTGCCAGCAGTGAACAGCCGACAGGGGGTAATGAGCAGTTCTTC. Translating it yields CASSEQPTGGNEQFF.

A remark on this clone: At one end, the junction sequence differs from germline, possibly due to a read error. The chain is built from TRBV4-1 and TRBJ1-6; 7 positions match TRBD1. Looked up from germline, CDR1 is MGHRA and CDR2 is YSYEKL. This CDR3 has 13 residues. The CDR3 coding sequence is TGCGCCAGCAGCCAAGATCGCCGAGACAGGGTAAACTTT. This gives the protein CASSQDRRDRVNF.

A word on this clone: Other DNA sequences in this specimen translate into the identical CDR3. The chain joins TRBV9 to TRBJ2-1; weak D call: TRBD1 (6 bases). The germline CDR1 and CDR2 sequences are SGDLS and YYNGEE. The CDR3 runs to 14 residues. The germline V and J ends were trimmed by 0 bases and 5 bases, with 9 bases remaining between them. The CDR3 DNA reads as TGTGCCAGCAGCGTAGAGGCAGGGGACAATGAGCAGTTCTTC. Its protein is CASSVEAGDNEQFF.

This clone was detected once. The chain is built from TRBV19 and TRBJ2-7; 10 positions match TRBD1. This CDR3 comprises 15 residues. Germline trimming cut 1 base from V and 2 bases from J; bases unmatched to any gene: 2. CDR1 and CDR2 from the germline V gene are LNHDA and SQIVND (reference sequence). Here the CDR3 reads CASSIGQGATYEQYF. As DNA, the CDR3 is TGTGCCAGTAGTATAGGACAGGGGGCCACCTACGAGCAGTACTTC.